These 23 T cell receptor beta chains were all obtained from the same sample, sequenced in a study of regulatory T cells in long-lasting Graves disease. The time point denotes: newly diagnosed GD, antithyroid drugs for less than 3 months. RNA from PBMCs was the source of the TCR library. Library construction for TCR beta used iRepertoire HTBI primers and Arm-PCR of CDR3 regions. From the multiplex PCR reads, TCRdb called clonotypes with MiXCR, one entry per CDR3 protein. The sample carries about 450,000 distinct CDR3 sequences, 16% recorded once. These data were also reused for a study on T cells in Graves' hyperthyroidism and ophthalmopathy.

The sequencing used peripheral blood mononuclear cells (PBMCs), collected at new diagnosis, from a patient treated with antithyroid drugs. The receptors come from a young woman with Graves disease.

This clonotype was seen a few times. The chain uses TRBV7-3 and TRBJ2-7, with D possibly TRBD1 on 5 matching bases. The CDR3 contains 13 residues. Looked up from germline, CDR1 is SGHTA and CDR2 is FQGTGA. V was pared by 8 bases and J by 2 bases, with 13 bases between. The CDR3 DNA reads TGTGCCAGCCAGTACGAACAGGCCTACGAGCAGTACTTC. The encoded protein is CASQYEQAYEQYF. Variable domain in full (rest from reference TRBV7-3 and TRBJ2-7): GAGVSQTPSNKVTEKGKYVELRCDPISGHTALYWYRQSLGQGPEFLIYFQGTGAADDSGLPNDRFFAVRPEGSVSTLKIQRTERGDSAVYLCASQYEQAYEQYFGPGTRLTVT.

This clonotype turned up a few times. This sequence joins TRBV6-1 and TRBJ2-3; 12 nucleotides match TRBD2. V lost 6 bases, J lost 4 bases, and 8 bases stayed unmatched. Germline CDR1 MNHNS, CDR2 SASEGT. This CDR3 region has 16 residues. The CDR3 region has the DNA TGTGCCAGCAGCCGACTAGCGGGAGTCCTACCAGATACGCAGTATTTT. This gives the protein CASSRLAGVLPDTQYF.

This clonotype was observed at least ten times. The gene calls are TRBV12-3 or TRBV12-4 and TRBJ2-3, with a weak D call TRBD2 (6 bases). The V end lost 5 bases, the J end lost 2 bases, and 17 bases lay between the germline ends. The CDR3 loop spans 16 amino acids. CDR3 loop: CASSLLLGGLTDTQYF. Written as DNA, the CDR3 is TGTGCCAGCAGTCTTTTGTTGGGGGGTCTCACAGATACGCAGTATTTT.

A remark on this clonotype: One end of the junction does not line up with germline, which may come from a read error. The J gene is TRBJ1-2, the V gene TRBV28; maybe TRBD1 (5 bases). Germline V gene lookup returns CDR1 MDHEN and CDR2 SYDVKM. The CDR3 covers 16 residues. The CDR3, as DNA: TGTGTCAGCAGTTTATTGTCCGGGGGGGGAAACTATGGCTACACCTTC. As protein: CVSSLLSGGGNYGYTF.

This clonotype was observed at least ten times. The chain couples TRBV29-1 to TRBJ2-3, with D possibly TRBD1 on 6 matching bases. This CDR3 contains 12 residues. V lost 3 bases, J lost 4 bases, and 8 bases lay in between. Germline values: CDR1 SQVTM, CDR2 ANQGSEA. Written as DNA, the CDR3 is TGCAGCGTTGACAGGGGCCCAGATACGCAGTATTTT. Translation gives CSVDRGPDTQYF.

There are many counts of this clonotype. The V call is TRBV30, the J call TRBJ2-7; 8 bases align to TRBD1. The J segment lost 4 bases and the V segment lost 3 bases, leaving 5 bases of the junction unmatched. The CDR3 has 13 residues. The germline V gene encodes CDR1 GTSNPN and CDR2 SVGIG (reference sequence). CDR3: CAWSRTGRYEQYF. CDR3 DNA: TGTGCCTGGAGCCGGACAGGGAGGTACGAGCAGTACTTC.

This clonotype was recorded at least ten times. The chain has TRBV7-2 and TRBJ2-3; tentative D call: TRBD2 (6 bases). Germline-derived CDR1 and CDR2 are SGHTA and FQGNSA. Trimming shortened V by 8 bases and J by 0 bases, and 15 bases separated the two germline ends. This CDR3 region has 15 residues. CDR3 bases: TGTGCCAGCCCCGCCCTGGCGGGGAGCACAGATACGCAGTATTTT. It encodes CASPALAGSTDTQYF. The full variable domain, in which reference TRBV7-2 and TRBJ2-3 provide the parts outside the CDR3, is GAGVSQSPSNKVTEKGKDVELRCDPISGHTALYWYRQSLGQGLEFLIYFQGNSAPDKSGLPSDRFSAERTGGSVSTLTIQRTQQEDSAVYLCASPALAGSTDTQYFGPGTRLTVL.

CDR3 nucleotides: TGCAGCGTTGAGATGGCCGGAAGACAAGAGACCCAGTACTTC. Translated: CSVEMAGRQETQYF. The rearrangement joins TRBV29-1 to TRBJ2-5; D not certain. Per the germline V gene, CDR1 is SQVTM and CDR2 is ANQGSEA. Trimming took 3 bases from V and 2 from J, leaving 13 bases between them. This CDR3 has 14 residues. The full variable domain, rest sourced from reference TRBV29-1 and TRBJ2-5, is SAVISQKPSRDICQRGTSLTIQCQVDSQVTMMFWYRQQPGQSLTLIATANQGSEATYESGFVIDKFPISRPNLTFSTLTVSNMSPEDSSIYLCSVEMAGRQETQYFGPGTRLLVL.

This clonotype was counted at least ten times. This rearrangement joins TRBV18 to TRBJ2-2, with 7 bases fitting TRBD1. V was pared by 4 bases and J by 5 bases, with 10 bases of the junction left unmatched. The CDR3 is 16 residues long. Germline lookup yields CDR1 KGHSH and CDR2 LQKENI. The CDR3 sequence: CASSLFDRARTGELFF. Written as DNA, the CDR3 is TGTGCCAGCTCACTATTCGACAGGGCGAGGACCGGGGAGCTGTTTTTT.

The sample holds many counts of this clonotype. V is TRBV30 and J is TRBJ1-2, with D unclear. This CDR3 has 13 residues. Germline CDR1 is GTSNPN and CDR2 is SVGIG (reference sequence). The V gene lost 0 bases and the J gene lost 7 bases, with 12 bases spanning the gap. The CDR3, as DNA: TGTGCCTGGAGTGTACGGCCCGGGCGTGGCTACACCTTC. This gives the protein CAWSVRPGRGYTF.

This clonotype was detected ten times or more. This sequence joins TRBV6-2 or TRBV6-3 and TRBJ2-1; 8 positions agree with TRBD1. This CDR3 has 11 residues. The trim removed 6 bases at V and 15 bases at J, leaving 7 bases unmatched. CDR1 and CDR2 from the germline V gene are MNHEY and SVGEGT. CDR3 residues: CASSYGQGPFF. CDR3 in DNA: TGTGCCAGCAGCTATGGACAGGGTCCGTTCTTC.

This clonotype has only a few counts. V usage is TRBV29-1 and J usage is TRBJ2-1, with D possibly being TRBD1 or TRBD2 (5 bases each). Germline V gene sequence: CDR1 SQVTM, CDR2 ANQGSEA. This CDR3 comprises 13 residues. V lost 0 bases to trimming and J lost 12 bases, with 15 bases between them. The CDR3 coding sequence is TGCAGCGTTGAAGAAAGGGGAGTTTCTGTGCAGTTCTTC. Encoded protein: CSVEERGVSVQFF.

The J gene is TRBJ2-6, the V gene TRBV5-4, with 8 bases lining up with TRBD2. The CDR3 is 14 amino acids. CDR1 and CDR2 from the germline V gene are SGHNT and YYREEE (reference sequence). V was pared by 7 bases and J by 2 bases, with 2 bases of the junction left unmatched. The CDR3 loop reads CASRGGTGANVLTF. The CDR3 nucleotides are TGTGCCAGCCGCGGGGGGACTGGGGCCAACGTCCTGACTTTC.

There are many counts of this clonotype. The chain is built from TRBV3-1 and TRBJ2-5, with 9 bases fitting TRBD2. There are 16 residues in the CDR3. Germline-derived CDR1 and CDR2 are LGHDT and YNNKEL (reference sequence). The V and J ends lost 4 bases and 4 bases, in that order; junction bases with no gene match: 10. The chain's CDR3 is CASSPLGGREGETQYF. In nucleotides, the CDR3 is TGTGCCAGCAGCCCGCTTGGCGGGAGGGAGGGAGAGACCCAGTACTTC.

This clonotype showed up many times. The chain has TRBV5-1 and TRBJ1-2; D might be TRBD1 (5 bases). The length of the CDR3 is 17 residues. V shed 3 bases and J shed 8 bases, with 26 bases lying between them. CDR1 SGHRS and CDR2 YFSETQ come from the germline V gene. The CDR3 region is CASSSRPGWIEGYGYTF. CDR3 sequence (DNA): TGCGCCAGCAGCTCTAGGCCTGGATGGATTGAGGGGTACGGCTACACCTTC.

This clonotype was recorded many times. V gene TRBV6-1 combines with J gene TRBJ1-2; weak D call: TRBD1 (6 bases). CDR1 and CDR2 from the germline V gene are MNHNS and SASEGT. This CDR3 is 18 amino acids long. Between the trimmed V and J ends, which lost 2 bases and 2 bases, there was a span of 21 bases. The CDR3 is CASSEFPFGTSENYGYTF. CDR3 coding DNA: TGTGCCAGCAGTGAATTCCCGTTTGGGACAAGTGAGAACTATGGCTACACCTTC.

This clonotype was recorded at least ten times. The rearrangement uses TRBV3-2 and TRBJ2-1; the DNA was not compared with TRBD1, the D call given in the table. TRBV3-2 is a pseudogene segment. The CDR3 is 16 amino acids. Here the CDR3 reads CASSLFRQGDYNEQFF. The DNA for the CDR3 is TGTGCCAGCAGCCTATTTAGACAGGGGGACTACAATGAGCAGTTCTTC.

This clonotype was picked up a small number of times. The rearrangement uses TRBV2 and TRBJ2-7, with 7 nucleotides matching TRBD2. The V segment lost 5 bases and the J segment 5 bases; nucleotides outside the gene matches: 9. Germline V CDR1 and CDR2: SNHLY, FYNNEI. This CDR3 has 14 amino acids. This CDR3 reads CASSFRTSINEQYF. CDR3 DNA: TGTGCCAGCAGTTTTCGGACTAGTATTAACGAGCAGTACTTC.

In this sample, this clonotype turned up many times. The gene calls are TRBV11-2 and TRBJ2-3, with 14 bases identical to TRBD2. This CDR3 has 15 amino acids. Germline V CDR1 and CDR2: SGHAT, FQNNGV. After removal of 4 bases from V and 6 bases from J, the junction contained 3 bases not matched to a gene. The CDR3 here is CASSWGLAGVDTQYF. In DNA, the CDR3 is TGTGCCAGCAGCTGGGGACTAGCGGGAGTGGATACGCAGTATTTT.

In its sample, this clonotype was seen a few times. This may be a read error, as it is one base from a much larger clone. The rearrangement joins TRBV2 to TRBJ2-1, with D perhaps matching TRBD1 (5 bases). Germline V gene sequence: CDR1 SNHLY, CDR2 FYNNEI. The CDR3 has 11 amino acids. Trimming took off 11 bases at V and 6 bases at J, with 11 bases between the two ends. The CDR3 DNA is TGTGCCGGGGCTGGCTCCAATGAGCAGTTCTTC. Translated: CAGAGSNEQFF.

This clonotype was counted once. A much larger clone sits a single nucleotide away, making a read error possible. CDR3 sequence (DNA): TGTGCCAGCAGTGACCCCCGGGACGGGACTAGCTCTCAAGAGACCCAGTACTTC. This codes for CASSDPRDGTSSQETQYF. The genes are TRBV12-3 or TRBV12-4 and TRBJ2-5, with 9 bases fitting TRBD2. The trim removed 5 bases at V and 2 bases at J, leaving 15 bases unmatched. This CDR3 comprises 18 residues.

At least ten counts were recorded for this clonotype. J is TRBJ2-1 and V is TRBV30; 8 bases are a match to TRBD1. Germline values: CDR1 GTSNPN, CDR2 SVGIG (reference sequence). The CDR3 is made up of 14 amino acids. V shed 4 bases, J shed 4 bases, and the junction held 6 bases outside the gene matches. The chain's CDR3 is CAWIETGVYNEQFF. The CDR3, as DNA: TGTGCCTGGATCGAGACAGGGGTGTACAATGAGCAGTTCTTC.

This clonotype was detected many times. The chain uses TRBV4-1 and TRBJ2-1, with D possibly matching TRBD2 (6 bases). Germline assignment: CDR1 MGHRA and CDR2 YSYEKL. With 0 bases removed from V and 8 bases from J, the gap between germline ends came to 23 bases. The CDR3 length is 18 residues. CDR3 protein: CASSQENGGTSALDEQFF. CDR3 in DNA: TGCGCCAGCAGCCAAGAAAACGGCGGGACCTCGGCCTTGGATGAGCAGTTCTTC.